Listed below are T cell receptor beta chains from one sample, sequenced in a study of blood T cell repertoires in COVID-19. The table came from immunoSEQ multiplex PCR; TCRdb's copy has only in-frame clones and leaves some out. The table has tens of thousands of clones, about 89% seen once. Sequences were obtained from peripheral blood. Receptors were obtained from a woman aged 80 or over with COVID-19, enrolled during active disease. CDR3s include the opening cysteine and the closing phenylalanine or tryptophan. Fields, in order: J gene, D gene, V gene, clone size, CDR3 DNA, CDR3 protein. A D gene is named only where the DNA matches it firmly. Size is omitted from some rows. Given values are once, few, many or a class for expanded clones.

TRBJ2-1,TRBD2,TRBV19,once,TGTGCCAGTAGTCCGGGGGCTAGCGGGGGGTCCCTCATGTGGTCCTACAATGAGCAGTTCTTC,CASSPGASGGSLMWSYNEQFF
TRBJ1-1,-,TRBV29-1,-,TGCAGCGTCGAACCTTCAGGGGCAGCCGCCGCTTTCTTT,CSVEPSGAAAAFF
TRBJ1-1,-,TRBV19,once,TGTGCCAGTAGTATTGAGGCAGGGGATTATAGCACTGAAGCTTTCTTT,CASSIEAGDYSTEAFF
TRBJ2-5,TRBD2,TRBV6-1,once,TGTGCCAGCAGTGAGTCCAGCGGGGGGGCAGAGACCCAGTACTTC,CASSESSGGAETQYF
TRBJ1-2,TRBD1,TRBV5-4,-,TGTGCCAGCAGCTTGGCGGGACAGGTTACCCCCCATGGCTACACCTTC,CASSLAGQVTPHGYTF
TRBJ1-2,-,TRBV9,-,TGTGCCAGCAGCGTAGAAGGACTTGGCTACACCTTC,CASSVEGLGYTF
TRBJ2-7,TRBD1,TRBV18,-,TGTGCCAGCTCAACCCGGGACAGCTACGAGCAGTACTTC,CASSTRDSYEQYF
TRBJ2-7,TRBD2,TRBV7-6,-,TGTGCCAGCAGCTCAACTAGCGGGACCTACGAGCAGTACTTC,CASSSTSGTYEQYF
TRBJ2-1,-,TRBV4-1,-,TGCGCCAGCAGCCAAGCCTCTTATGAGCAGTTCTTC,CASSQASYEQFF
TRBJ2-3,TRBD2,TRBV7-6,-,TGTGCCAGCAGCCTCAATCCGACTAGCGCCCGCACAGATACGCAGTATTTT,CASSLNPTSARTDTQYF
TRBJ2-1,TRBD1,TRBV27,-,TGTGCCAGCAGCCAGTTAAGGGACAGGGCTAAGGGGCAGTTCTTC,CASSQLRDRAKGQFF
TRBJ1-5,-,TRBV19,few,TGTGCCAGTAGTATATTCCTAGGGGCCGGACAGCCCCAGCATTTT,CASSIFLGAGQPQHF
TRBJ1-6,-,TRBV28,-,TGTGCCAGCAGTTTACAGCAGGGGAATTCACCCCTCCACTTT,CASSLQQGNSPLHF
TRBJ2-2,-,TRBV6-5,-,TGTGCCAGCAGTTACCGCATTACAGGGACCGGGGAGCTGTTTTTT,CASSYRITGTGELFF
TRBJ2-1,TRBD2,TRBV9,-,TGTGCCAGCTCCCGCGGGGGGGCCTTTAATGAGCAGTTCTTC,CASSRGGAFNEQFF
TRBJ2-5,-,TRBV12-5,once,TGTGCTAGTGGTTTGGGGGGCAGGGAAGAGACCCAGTACTTC,CASGLGGREETQYF
TRBJ2-2,-,TRBV18,once,TGTGCCAGCTCACCTTCTCCCCCAACAGGGTGGAGTGGCACCGGGGAGCTGTTTTTT,CASSPSPPTGWSGTGELFF